The T cell receptor beta chain described here comes from a study of PD-1 blockade in classical Hodgkin lymphoma. V shed 7 bases and J shed 0 bases, with 9 bases lying between them. CDR3 length equals 13 residues. Germline lookup yields CDR1 ENHRY and CDR2 SYGVKD. General study points: There remain no defined causes for the repertoire differences, which possibly reflect disease activity or prior therapy.

This clone occurred a few times. Its antigen remains unidentified. Time point specified: cycle 4 day 1 (C4D1), after 6 weeks of nivolumab. In every patient, relapse followed autologous stem cell transplantation, while exposure to brentuximab vedotin differed. The assay was immunoSEQ multiplex PCR, and TCRdb's table has in-frame clones only and misses some. The table records 15,000 to 20,000 clones, more than 75% of them present only once. The chain employs TRBV10-3 and TRBJ1-1; D is unclear. Sequenced material: peripheral blood mononuclear cells (PBMCs), taken before the fourth cycle of nivolumab. The sequence came from a human donor with classical Hodgkin lymphoma. CDR3 nucleotides: TGTGCCATCACCGGGGTCATGAACACTGAAGCTTTCTTT. The encoded protein is CAITGVMNTEAFF.